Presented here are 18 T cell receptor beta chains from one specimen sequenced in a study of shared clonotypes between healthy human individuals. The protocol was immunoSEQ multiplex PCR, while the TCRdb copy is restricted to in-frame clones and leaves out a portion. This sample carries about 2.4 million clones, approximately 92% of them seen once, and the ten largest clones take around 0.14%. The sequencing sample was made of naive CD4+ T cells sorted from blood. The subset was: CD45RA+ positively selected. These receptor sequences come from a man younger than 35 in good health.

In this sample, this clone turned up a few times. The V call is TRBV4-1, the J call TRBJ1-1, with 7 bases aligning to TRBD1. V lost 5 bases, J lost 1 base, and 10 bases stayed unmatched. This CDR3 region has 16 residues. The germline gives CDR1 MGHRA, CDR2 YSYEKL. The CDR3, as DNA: TGCGCCAGCAGCGGAAAGGGAGGGACAGCGAACACTGAAGCTTTCTTT. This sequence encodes CASSGKGGTANTEAFF.

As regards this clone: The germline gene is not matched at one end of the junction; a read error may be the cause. CDR3 nucleotides: TGCGCCGGCAGCCTCCGATATGGGATACTATTGAACACCGGGGAGCTGTTTTTT. It translates to CAGSLRYGILLNTGELFF. The chain uses TRBV10-1 and TRBJ2-2; no clear D. Germline V lookup: CDR1 WNHNN, CDR2 SYGVQD (reference sequence). The CDR3 consists of 18 residues.

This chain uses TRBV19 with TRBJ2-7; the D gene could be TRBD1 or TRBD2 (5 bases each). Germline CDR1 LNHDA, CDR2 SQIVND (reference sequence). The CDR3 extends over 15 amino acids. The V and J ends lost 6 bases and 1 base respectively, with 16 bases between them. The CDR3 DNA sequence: TGTGCCAGTAGCCAGGGCTTTACGGGGTCCTACGAGCAGTACTTC. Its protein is CASSQGFTGSYEQYF.

The CDR3 reads CASRSGGVGAFF. The CDR3 nucleotides are TGTGCCAGCAGATCAGGGGGCGTTGGAGCTTTCTTT. The chain uses TRBV7-9 and TRBJ1-1; 8 bases match TRBD1. The CDR3 spans 12 residues. CDR1 SEHNR and CDR2 FQNEAQ come from the germline V gene (reference sequence). J was trimmed by 10 bases and V by 6 bases; bases with no gene match: 7.

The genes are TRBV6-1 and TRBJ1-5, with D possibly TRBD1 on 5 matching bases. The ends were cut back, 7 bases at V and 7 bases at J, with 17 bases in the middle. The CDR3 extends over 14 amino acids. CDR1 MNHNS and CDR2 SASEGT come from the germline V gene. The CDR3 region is CASTLGQGEQPQHF. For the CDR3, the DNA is TGTGCCAGCACCCTGGGGCAGGGTGAACAGCCCCAGCATTTT.

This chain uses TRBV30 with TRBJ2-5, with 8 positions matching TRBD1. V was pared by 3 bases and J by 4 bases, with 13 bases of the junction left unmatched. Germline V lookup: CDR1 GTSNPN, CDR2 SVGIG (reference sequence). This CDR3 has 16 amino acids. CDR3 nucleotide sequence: TGTGCCTGGAGGAAGTTACGCAGGGGGCGTGGAGAGACCCAGTACTTC. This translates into CAWRKLRRGRGETQYF.

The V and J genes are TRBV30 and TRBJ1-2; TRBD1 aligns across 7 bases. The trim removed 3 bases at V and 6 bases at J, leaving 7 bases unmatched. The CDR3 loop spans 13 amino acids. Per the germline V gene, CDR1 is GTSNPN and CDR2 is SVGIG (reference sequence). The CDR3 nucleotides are TGTGCCTGGAGGAGACAGGGCGTGGATGGCTACACCTTC. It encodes CAWRRQGVDGYTF. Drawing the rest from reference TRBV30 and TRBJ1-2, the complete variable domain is SQTIHQWPATLVQPVGSPLSLECTVEGTSNPNLYWYRQAAGRGLQLLFYSVGIGQISSEVPQNLSASRPQDRQFILSSKKLLLSDSGFYLCAWRRQGVDGYTFGSGTRLTVV.

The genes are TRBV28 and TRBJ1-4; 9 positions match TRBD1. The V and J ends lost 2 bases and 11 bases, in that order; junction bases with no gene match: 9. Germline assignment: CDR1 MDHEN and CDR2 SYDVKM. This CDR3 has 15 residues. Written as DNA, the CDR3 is TGTGCCAGCAGTTTAGGATCACAGGGGGCAGAGAAACTGTTTTTT. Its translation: CASSLGSQGAEKLFF.

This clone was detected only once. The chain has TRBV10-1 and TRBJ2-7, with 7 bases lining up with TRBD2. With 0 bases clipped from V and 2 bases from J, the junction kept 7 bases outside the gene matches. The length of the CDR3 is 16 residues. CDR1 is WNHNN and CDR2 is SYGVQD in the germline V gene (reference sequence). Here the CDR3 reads CASSESGEGQAYEQYF. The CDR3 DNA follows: TGCGCCAGCAGTGAGTCGGGGGAGGGCCAGGCCTACGAGCAGTACTTC.

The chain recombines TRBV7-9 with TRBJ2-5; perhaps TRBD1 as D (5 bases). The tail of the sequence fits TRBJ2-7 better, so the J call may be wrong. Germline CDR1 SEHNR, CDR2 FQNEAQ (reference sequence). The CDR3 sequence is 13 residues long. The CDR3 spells CASSFFRGYEQYF. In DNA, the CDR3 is TGTGCCAGCAGCTTTTTTAGGGGCTACGAGCAGTACTTC.

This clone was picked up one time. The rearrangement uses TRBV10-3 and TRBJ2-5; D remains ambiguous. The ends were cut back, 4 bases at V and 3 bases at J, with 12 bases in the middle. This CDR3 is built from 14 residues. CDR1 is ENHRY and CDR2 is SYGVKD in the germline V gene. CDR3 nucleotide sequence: TGTGCCATCAGTGTGGGCTATCCTGAAGAGACCCAGTACTTC. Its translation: CAISVGYPEETQYF.

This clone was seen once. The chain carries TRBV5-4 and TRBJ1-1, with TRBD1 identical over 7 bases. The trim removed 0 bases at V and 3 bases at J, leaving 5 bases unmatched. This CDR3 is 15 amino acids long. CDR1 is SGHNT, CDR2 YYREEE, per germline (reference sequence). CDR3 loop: CASSLDRGSYTEAFF. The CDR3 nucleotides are TGTGCCAGCAGCTTGGACAGGGGATCGTACACTGAAGCTTTCTTT. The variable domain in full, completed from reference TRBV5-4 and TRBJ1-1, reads ETGVTQSPTHLIKTRGQQVTLRCSSQSGHNTVSWYQQALGQGPQFIFQYYREEENGRGNFPPRFSGLQFPNYSSELNVNALELDDSALYLCASSLDRGSYTEAFFGQGTRLTVV.

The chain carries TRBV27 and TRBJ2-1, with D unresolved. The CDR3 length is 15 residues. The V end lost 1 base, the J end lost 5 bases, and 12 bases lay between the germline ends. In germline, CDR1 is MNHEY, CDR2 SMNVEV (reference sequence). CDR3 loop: CASSLYRVPHNEQFF. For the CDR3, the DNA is TGTGCCAGCAGTTTATATCGGGTTCCCCACAATGAGCAGTTCTTC.

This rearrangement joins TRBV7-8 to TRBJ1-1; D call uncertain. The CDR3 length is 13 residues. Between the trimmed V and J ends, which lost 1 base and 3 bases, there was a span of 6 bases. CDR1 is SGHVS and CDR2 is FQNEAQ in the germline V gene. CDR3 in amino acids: CASSLVLDTEAFF. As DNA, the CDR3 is TGTGCCAGCAGCTTAGTTTTGGACACTGAAGCTTTCTTT.

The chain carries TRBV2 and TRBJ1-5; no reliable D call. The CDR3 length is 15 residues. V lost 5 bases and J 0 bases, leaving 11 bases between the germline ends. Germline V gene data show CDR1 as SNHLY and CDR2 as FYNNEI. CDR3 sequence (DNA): TGTGCCAGCAGTCTGCTAACACTTAGCAATCAGCCCCAGCATTTT. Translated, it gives CASSLLTLSNQPQHF.

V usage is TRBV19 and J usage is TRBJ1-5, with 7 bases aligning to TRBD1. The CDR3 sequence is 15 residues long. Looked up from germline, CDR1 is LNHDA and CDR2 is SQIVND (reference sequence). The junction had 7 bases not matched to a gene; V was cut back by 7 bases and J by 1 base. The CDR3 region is CASNLQGWSNQPQHF. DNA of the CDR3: TGTGCCAGTAACCTACAGGGGTGGAGCAATCAGCCCCAGCATTTT.

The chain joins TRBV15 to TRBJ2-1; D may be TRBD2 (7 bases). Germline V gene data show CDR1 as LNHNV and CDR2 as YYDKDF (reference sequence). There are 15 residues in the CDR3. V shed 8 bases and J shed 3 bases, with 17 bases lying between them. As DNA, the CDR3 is TGTGCCACCGCTAGTGGGGGGGGCTTCTACAATGAGCAGTTCTTC. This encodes CATASGGGFYNEQFF.

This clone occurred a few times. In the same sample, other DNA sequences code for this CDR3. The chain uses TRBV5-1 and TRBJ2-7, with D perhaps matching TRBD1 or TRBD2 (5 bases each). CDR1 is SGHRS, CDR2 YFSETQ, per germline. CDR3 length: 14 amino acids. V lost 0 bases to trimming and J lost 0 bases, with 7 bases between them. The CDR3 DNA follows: TGCGCCAGCAGCTTGGAGGGGAGCTCCTACGAGCAGTACTTC. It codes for CASSLEGSSYEQYF.